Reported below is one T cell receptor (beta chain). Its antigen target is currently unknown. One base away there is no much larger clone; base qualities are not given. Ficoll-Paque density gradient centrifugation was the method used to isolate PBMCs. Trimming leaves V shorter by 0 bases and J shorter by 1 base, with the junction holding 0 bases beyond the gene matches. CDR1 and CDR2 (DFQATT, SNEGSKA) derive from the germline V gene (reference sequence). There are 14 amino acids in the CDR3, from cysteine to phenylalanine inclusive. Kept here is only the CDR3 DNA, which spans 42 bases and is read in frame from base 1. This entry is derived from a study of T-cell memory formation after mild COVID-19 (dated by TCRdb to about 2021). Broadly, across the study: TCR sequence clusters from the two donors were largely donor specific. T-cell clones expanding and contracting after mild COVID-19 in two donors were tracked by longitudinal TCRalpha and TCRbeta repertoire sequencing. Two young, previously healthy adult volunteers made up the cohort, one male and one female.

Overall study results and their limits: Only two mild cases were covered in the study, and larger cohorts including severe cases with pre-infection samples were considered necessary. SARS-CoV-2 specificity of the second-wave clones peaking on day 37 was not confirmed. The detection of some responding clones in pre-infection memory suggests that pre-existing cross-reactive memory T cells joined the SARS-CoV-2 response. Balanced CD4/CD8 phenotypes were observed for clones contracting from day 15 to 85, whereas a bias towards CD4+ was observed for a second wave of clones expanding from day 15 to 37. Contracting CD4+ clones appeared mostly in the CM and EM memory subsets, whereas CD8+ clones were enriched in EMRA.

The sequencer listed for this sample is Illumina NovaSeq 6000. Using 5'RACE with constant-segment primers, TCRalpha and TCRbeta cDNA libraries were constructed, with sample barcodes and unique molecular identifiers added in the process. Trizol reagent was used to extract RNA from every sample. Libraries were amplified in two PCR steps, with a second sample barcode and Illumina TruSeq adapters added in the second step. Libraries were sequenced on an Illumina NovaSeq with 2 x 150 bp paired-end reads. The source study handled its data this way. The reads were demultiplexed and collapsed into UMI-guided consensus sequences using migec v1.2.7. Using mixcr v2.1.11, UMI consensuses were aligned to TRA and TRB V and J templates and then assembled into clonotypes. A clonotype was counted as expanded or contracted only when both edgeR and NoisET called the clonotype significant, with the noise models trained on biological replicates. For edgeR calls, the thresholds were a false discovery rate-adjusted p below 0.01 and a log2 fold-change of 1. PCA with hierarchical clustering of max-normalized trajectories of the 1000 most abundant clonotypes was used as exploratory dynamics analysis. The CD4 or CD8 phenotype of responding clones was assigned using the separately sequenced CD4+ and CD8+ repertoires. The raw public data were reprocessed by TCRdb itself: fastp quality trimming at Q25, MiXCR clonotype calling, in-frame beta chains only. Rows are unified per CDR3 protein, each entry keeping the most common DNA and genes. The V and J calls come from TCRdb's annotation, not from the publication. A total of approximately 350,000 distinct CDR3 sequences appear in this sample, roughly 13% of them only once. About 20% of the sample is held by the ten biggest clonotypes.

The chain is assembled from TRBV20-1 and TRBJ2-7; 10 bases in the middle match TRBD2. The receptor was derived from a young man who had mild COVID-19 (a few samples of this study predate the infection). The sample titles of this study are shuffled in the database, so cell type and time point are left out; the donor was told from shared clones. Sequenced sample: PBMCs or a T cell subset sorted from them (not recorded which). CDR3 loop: CSARDSGGSYEQYF. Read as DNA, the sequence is TGCAGTGCTAGAGATAGCGGGGGGTCCTACGAGCAGTACTTC.